This T cell receptor beta chain was recovered during a study of patients and donors after allogeneic stem cell transplantation. This clonotype was picked up a small number of times. The CDR3 runs to 14 residues. Looked up from germline, CDR1 is SGHNT and CDR2 is YYREEE (reference sequence). The V end was cut by 0 bases, the J end by 4 bases, with 10 bases between. TCRdb reanalysed the RT-PCR reads using MiXCR and keeps one entry per CDR3 protein. The data show around 150,000 distinct CDR3 sequences, over 35% seen once. This sequence was found in a human donor who was either an allogeneic HSCT recipient or a stem cell or donor lymphocyte infusion donor (not recorded which). It is not recorded whose cells these are; they may come from a transplant donor. This rearrangement joins TRBV5-4 to TRBJ1-1; no definite D call. The sequenced material came from blood, either unsorted or a sorted T cell fraction (not recorded which). The DNA for the CDR3 is TGTGCCAGCAGCTTGGCCAACAAGGGCACTGAAGCTTTCTTT. Its protein is CASSLANKGTEAFF.